This T cell receptor beta chain was identified in a study of T cells in Graves' hyperthyroidism and ophthalmopathy. Diagnoses used clinical symptoms, serum thyroxine and TRAb, thyroid ultrasound and orbital computed tomography. J gave up 7 bases and V 4 bases, and 17 bases lay outside the gene matches. This CDR3 is 17 amino acids long. Germline CDR1 reads SGHRS; CDR2 reads YFSETQ. Overall study results and limits: Among thyroid clonotypes expanded above 0.001, most also appeared in blood.

Regions amplified from RNA transcripts were the TCR beta CDR3 regions. HTBI primers were the set used in a first-round RT-PCR of the TCR CDR3. One entry per CDR3 protein results from TCRdb running MiXCR on the multiplex PCR reads. The table shows approximately 720,000 distinct CDR3 sequences, with approximately 18% occurring only once. About this clonotype: Its target is unknown.

The chain joins TRBV5-1 to TRBJ1-1; TRBD1 matches 9 bases. Sequences were obtained from blood. The source of this sequence is a woman aged 50 to 65 with Graves' hyperthyroidism that later progressed to Graves' ophthalmopathy. The CDR3 DNA reads as TGCGCCAGCAGCCCTCTCGGGGGGACAGGGAGGTACAATGAAGCTTTCTTT. The encoded protein is CASSPLGGTGRYNEAFF.